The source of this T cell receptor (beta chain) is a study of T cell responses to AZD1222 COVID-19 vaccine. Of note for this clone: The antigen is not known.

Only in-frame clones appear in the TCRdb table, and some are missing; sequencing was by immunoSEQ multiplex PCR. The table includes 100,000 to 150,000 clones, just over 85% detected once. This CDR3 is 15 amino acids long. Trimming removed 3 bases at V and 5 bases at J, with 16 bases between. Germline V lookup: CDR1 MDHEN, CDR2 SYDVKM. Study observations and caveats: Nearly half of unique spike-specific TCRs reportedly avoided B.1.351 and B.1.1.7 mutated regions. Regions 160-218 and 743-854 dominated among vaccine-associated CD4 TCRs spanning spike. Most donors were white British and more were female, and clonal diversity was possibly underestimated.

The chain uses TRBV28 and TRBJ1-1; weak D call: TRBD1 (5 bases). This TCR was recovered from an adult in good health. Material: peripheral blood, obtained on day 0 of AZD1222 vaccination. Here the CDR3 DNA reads TGTGCCAGCAGTTTCCAGGGACTTGGAGATACTGAAGCTTTCTTT. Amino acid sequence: CASSFQGLGDTEAFF.